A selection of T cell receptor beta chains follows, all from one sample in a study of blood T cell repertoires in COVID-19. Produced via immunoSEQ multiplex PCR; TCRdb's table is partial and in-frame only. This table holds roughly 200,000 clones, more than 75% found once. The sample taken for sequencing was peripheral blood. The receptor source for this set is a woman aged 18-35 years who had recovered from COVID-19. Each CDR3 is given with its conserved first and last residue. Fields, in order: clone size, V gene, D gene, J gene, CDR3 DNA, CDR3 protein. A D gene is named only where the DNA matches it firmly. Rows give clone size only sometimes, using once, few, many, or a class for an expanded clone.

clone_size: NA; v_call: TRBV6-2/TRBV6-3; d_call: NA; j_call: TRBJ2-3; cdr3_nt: TGTGCCAGCAGTTACGACGCAGGGCCCCCAGATACGCAGTATTTT; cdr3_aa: CASSYDAGPPDTQYF
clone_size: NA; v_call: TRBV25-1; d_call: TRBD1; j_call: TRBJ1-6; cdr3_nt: TGTGCCAGCAGTGAATATTTCGGGGACAGTAATTCACCCCTCCACTTT; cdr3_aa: CASSEYFGDSNSPLHF
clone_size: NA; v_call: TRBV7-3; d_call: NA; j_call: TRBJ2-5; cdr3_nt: TGTGCCAGCAGCTTACTAGCATTCGGGACCCAGTACTTC; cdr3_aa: CASSLLAFGTQYF
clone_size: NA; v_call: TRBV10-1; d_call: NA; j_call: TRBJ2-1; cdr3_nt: TGCGCCAGCAGTGCCTGGGTGGGAGTGAATGAGCAGTTCTTC; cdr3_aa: CASSAWVGVNEQFF
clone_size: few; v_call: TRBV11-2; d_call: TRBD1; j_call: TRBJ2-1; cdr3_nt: TGTGCCAGCAGCCAGGGGGTGGATGAGCAGTTCTTC; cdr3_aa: CASSQGVDEQFF
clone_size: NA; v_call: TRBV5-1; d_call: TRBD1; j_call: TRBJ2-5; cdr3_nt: TGCGCCAGCAGCTTGGCCAAGGGGACAGGAGGAGAGACCCAGTACTTC; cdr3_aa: CASSLAKGTGGETQYF
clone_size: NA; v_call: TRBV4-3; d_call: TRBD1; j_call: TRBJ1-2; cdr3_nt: TGCGCCAGCAGCCAAGATCCCGGACAGGGGGCGCACGGCTACACCTTC; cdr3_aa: CASSQDPGQGAHGYTF
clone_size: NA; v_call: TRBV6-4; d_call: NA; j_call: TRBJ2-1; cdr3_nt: TGTGCCAGCAGGGGAGACAATGAGCAGTTCTTC; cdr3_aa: CASRGDNEQFF
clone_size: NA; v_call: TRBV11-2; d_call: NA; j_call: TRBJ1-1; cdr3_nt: TGTGCCAGCAGCTTAGTCCGCACTGAAGCTTTCTTT; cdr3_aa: CASSLVRTEAFF
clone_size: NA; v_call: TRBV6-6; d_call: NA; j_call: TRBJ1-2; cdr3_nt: TGTGCCAGCAGTTACTCGGACAGCCCCAACTATGGCTACACCTTC; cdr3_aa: CASSYSDSPNYGYTF
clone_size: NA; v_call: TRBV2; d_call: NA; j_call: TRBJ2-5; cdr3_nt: TGTGCCAGCAGGCCGGGGGAGGCCCAGCAAGAGACCCAGTACTTC; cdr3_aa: CASRPGEAQQETQYF
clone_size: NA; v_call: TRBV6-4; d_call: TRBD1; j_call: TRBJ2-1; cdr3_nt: TGTGCCAGCAGTGACGATAGTGGGACAGGTGTCAGTGAGCAGTTCTTC; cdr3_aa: CASSDDSGTGVSEQFF
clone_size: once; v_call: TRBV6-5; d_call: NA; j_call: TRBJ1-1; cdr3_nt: TGTGCCAGCAGTCGACGGGTGAAGTTTAACACTGAAGCTTTCTTT; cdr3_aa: CASSRRVKFNTEAFF
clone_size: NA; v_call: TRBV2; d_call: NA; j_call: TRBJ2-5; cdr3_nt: TGTGCCAGCAGTGAATGGGGGGGGGCGGAGACCCAGTACTTC; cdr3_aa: CASSEWGGAETQYF
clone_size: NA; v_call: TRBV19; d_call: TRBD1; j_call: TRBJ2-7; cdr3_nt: TGTGCCAGTAGCACCGGGACAGGGGGCGAGCAGTACTTC; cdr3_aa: CASSTGTGGEQYF
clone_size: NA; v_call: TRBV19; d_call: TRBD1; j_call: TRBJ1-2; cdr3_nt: TGTGCCAGTACCGAATCCAACAGGGGCGTCTATGGCTACACCTTC; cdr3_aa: CASTESNRGVYGYTF
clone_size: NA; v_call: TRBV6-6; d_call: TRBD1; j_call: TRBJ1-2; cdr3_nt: TGTGCCAGCAGCTGGGACAGCCCCTATGGCTACACCTTC; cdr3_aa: CASSWDSPYGYTF
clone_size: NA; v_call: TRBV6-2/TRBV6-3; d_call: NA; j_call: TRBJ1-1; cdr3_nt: TGTGCCAGCAGTACAGGGTACATGAACACTGAAGCTTTCTTT; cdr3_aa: CASSTGYMNTEAFF
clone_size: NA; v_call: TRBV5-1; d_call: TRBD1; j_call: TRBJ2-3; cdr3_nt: TGCGCCAGCAGCTTGGAAGCGGCAGGGGGCGGCACAGATACGCAGTATTTT; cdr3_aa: CASSLEAAGGGTDTQYF
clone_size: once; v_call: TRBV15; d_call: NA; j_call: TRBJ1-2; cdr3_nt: TGTGCCACCAGCAGAGAGGCTGAGGGCGCGCGTGGCTACACCTTC; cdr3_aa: CATSREAEGARGYTF
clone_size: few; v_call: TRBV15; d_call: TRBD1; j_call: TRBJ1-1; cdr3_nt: TGTGCCACCAGCAGGGACAGGGGGAGGACTGAAGCTTTCTTT; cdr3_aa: CATSRDRGRTEAFF
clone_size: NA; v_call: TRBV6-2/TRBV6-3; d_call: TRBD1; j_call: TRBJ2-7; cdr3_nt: TGTGCCAGCAGTAAGACAGGGGGCGGCTACGAGCAGTACTTC; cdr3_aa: CASSKTGGGYEQYF
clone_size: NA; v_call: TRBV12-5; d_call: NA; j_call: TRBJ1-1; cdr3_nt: TGTGCTAGTGGTTTGTCGGGGGCTGAAGCTTTCTTT; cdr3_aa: CASGLSGAEAFF
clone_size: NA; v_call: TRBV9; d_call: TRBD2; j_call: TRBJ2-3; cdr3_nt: TGTGCCAGCAGCGTCGGGACTAGCTGGCGGGGCACAGATACGCAGTATTTT; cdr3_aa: CASSVGTSWRGTDTQYF